The 5 T cell receptor beta chains below were found in one sample sequenced in a study of CD8+CD57+ T cells in acquired aplastic anemia. Patients selected for sequencing had displayed CD8+CD57+ cell expansion by flow cytometry. Profiling of TCR beta VDJ combinations and CDR3 sequences used genomic DNA as template. TCRdb processed the reads anew with MiXCR; each CDR3 protein has one entry. The table includes a few hundred thousand distinct CDR3 sequences, about half detected once. Sequencing used sorted CD4+, CD8+, or CD8+CD57+ T cells (not recorded which) from PBMCs. These receptors all come from a human donor with aplastic anemia.

This clonotype was observed once. The junction shows a germline mismatch at one end, possibly a read error. The rearrangement joins TRBV7-2 to TRBJ2-2; D assignment may be TRBD1 or TRBD2 (6 bases each). From germline, CDR1 is SGHTA and CDR2 FQGNSA. This CDR3 contains 15 residues. The CDR3 reads CASSSRTVNTGGLFF. The CDR3 bases are TGTGCCAGCAGTTCTCGGACAGTGAACACCGGGGGGCTGTTTTTT.

The chain combines TRBV18 with TRBJ2-1, with 8 bases that match TRBD1. The CDR3 totals 15 residues. CDR1 is KGHSH, CDR2 LQKENI, per germline. After removal of 3 bases from V and 1 base from J, the junction contained 2 bases not matched to a gene. The CDR3 loop is CASSPDRGSYNEQFF. CDR3 DNA sequence: TGTGCCAGCTCACCCGACAGGGGATCCTACAATGAGCAGTTCTTC.

This clonotype has a count of ten or more. CDR3 region: CASSYPKDREFTYEQYF. DNA for the CDR3: TGTGCCAGCAGTTACCCCAAAGACAGGGAATTTACCTACGAGCAGTACTTC. This chain connects TRBV6-6 to TRBJ2-7; TRBD1 agrees at 7 bases. The V and J ends lost 2 bases and 2 bases, in that order; junction bases with no gene match: 12. The CDR3 has 17 amino acids. Germline V gives CDR1 MNHNY, CDR2 SVGAGI (reference sequence).

This clonotype was detected only a few times. This chain uses TRBV20-1 with TRBJ2-7; 7 nucleotides line up with TRBD1. Looked up from germline, CDR1 is DFQATT and CDR2 is SNEGSKA (reference sequence). This CDR3 region has 15 residues. Germline trimming cut 6 bases from V and 3 bases from J; bases unmatched to any gene: 14. The DNA for the CDR3 is TGCAGTGCCTCCACCGAGGGACAGCGAGTCTACGAGCAGTACTTC. It codes for CSASTEGQRVYEQYF.

This clonotype was counted a few times. The junction departs from the called germline gene at one end, perhaps through a read error. The chain is built from TRBV2 and TRBJ2-7, with D possibly being TRBD2 (5 bases). This CDR3 has 13 amino acids. The germline CDR1 and CDR2 sequences are SNHLY and FYNNEI. CDR3: CASSPREIGELYF. Here the CDR3 DNA reads TGTGCCAGCAGCCCCCGAGAAATCGGGGAGCTGTACTTC.